These 3 T cell receptor beta chains were all obtained from the same sample, sequenced in a study of early T cells in non-severe SARS-CoV-2 infection listed by TCRdb under 2021. Library preparation was by 5' RACE. Sequencing was carried out with a NextSeq 500. TCRdb handled the public reads itself, with Q25 trimming in fastp and clone calling in MiXCR, and kept productive beta chains. Rows with one shared CDR3 protein collapse into an entry with the most common genes and DNA. The sample profile shows 55,000 to 70,000 distinct CDR3 sequences; around 6% of them were found once. The leading ten clones occupy about 7% of the sample. The specimen sequenced was whole blood. These receptor sequences come from an adult who was a healthcare worker with PCR-confirmed SARS-CoV-2 infection or an uninfected control (not recorded which).

In its sample, this clonotype was seen many times. The V gene is TRBV20-1, the J gene TRBJ1-5, with TRBD1 matching 9 bases. The CDR3 is made up of 16 amino acids. Looked up from germline, CDR1 is DFQATT and CDR2 is SNEGSKA (reference sequence). Trimming took 4 bases from V and 7 from J; bases not matched to a gene: 14. CDR3 DNA sequence: TGCAGTGCTAATCCTCCGGGACAGGGATTCGGGCAGCCCCAGCATTTT. Encoded protein: CSANPPGQGFGQPQHF.

This clonotype was found many times. The chain joins TRBV4-2 to TRBJ1-1; D is uncertain. V lost 0 bases to trimming and J lost 10 bases, with 18 bases between them. Germline V gives CDR1 LGHNA, CDR2 YNFKEQ. There are 15 residues in the CDR3. DNA of the CDR3: TGTGCCAGCAGCCAAGACCTGACATCTCTGAAGCGAGCTTTCTTT. It yields the protein CASSQDLTSLKRAFF.

This clonotype was counted only a few times. The rearrangement joins TRBV7-2 to TRBJ2-7; the match to TRBD2 covers 8 bases. Trimming took 3 bases from V and 5 from J; bases not matched to a gene: 9. CDR1 is SGHTA, CDR2 FQGNSA, per germline. This CDR3 region has 15 residues. The CDR3 region is CASSLLGGTRNEQYF. The CDR3 DNA reads as TGTGCCAGCAGCTTGCTTGGTGGGACTAGGAACGAGCAGTACTTC.